Following are 18 T cell receptor beta chains from one sample sequenced in a study of response to subunit inactivated influenza vaccine. From the RT-PCR reads, TCRdb called clonotypes with MiXCR, one entry per CDR3 protein. The sample lists more than 550,000 distinct CDR3 sequences, around 11% occurring once. This specimen consisted of PBMCs from blood, obtained on the day of vaccination. The receptors shown here come from a middle-aged man who received an inactivated influenza vaccine.

This clonotype appeared a few times. This chain connects TRBV18 to TRBJ1-2; D perhaps matches TRBD1 (6 bases). V gave up 5 bases and J gave up 0 bases, with 13 bases separating them. Germline CDR1 KGHSH, CDR2 LQKENI. The CDR3 consists of 15 residues. The chain's CDR3 is CASSSRTVPNYGYTF. Here the CDR3 DNA reads TGTGCCAGCTCATCCCGGACAGTTCCTAACTATGGCTACACCTTC.

The chain joins TRBV5-1 to TRBJ2-3; a weak D match, TRBD2 (6 bases). Germline CDR1 reads SGHRS; CDR2 reads YFSETQ. The V end was cut by 4 bases, the J end by 2 bases, with 11 bases between. The CDR3 contains 14 residues. This CDR3 is CASSGGTDTDTQYF. CDR3 nucleotides: TGCGCCAGCAGCGGCGGGACGGACACAGATACGCAGTATTTT.

The chain carries TRBV5-1 and TRBJ2-2; D perhaps matches TRBD1 (6 bases). Trimming left V 2 bases short and J 4 bases short, with 15 bases between. CDR1 SGHRS and CDR2 YFSETQ come from the germline V gene. This CDR3 contains 16 residues. The CDR3 DNA reads as TGCGCCAGCAGCTTACAGGGAAGACGCCTCACCGGGGAGCTGTTTTTT. It encodes CASSLQGRRLTGELFF.

This chain joins TRBV20-1 and TRBJ1-6, with D maybe TRBD1 (6 bases). CDR3 length: 16 residues. From germline, CDR1 is DFQATT and CDR2 SNEGSKA (reference sequence). Trimming cost V 3 bases and J 5 bases, with 17 bases left between them. CDR3 DNA sequence: TGCAGTGCTAGTGAGTTGGGGGGGCTAAATAATTCACCCCTCCACTTT. Encoded protein: CSASELGGLNNSPLHF.

This clonotype turned up a few times. The chain links TRBV5-6 to TRBJ1-2; TRBD1 matches 7 bases. V dropped 2 bases and J dropped 7; count of bases not matched to a gene: 11. Germline V gives CDR1 SGHDT, CDR2 YYEEEE. The CDR3 is made up of 15 amino acids. This CDR3 reads CASSFETSGGFGYTF. CDR3 nucleotide sequence: TGTGCCAGCAGCTTTGAAACTTCAGGGGGATTTGGCTACACCTTC.

This clonotype was detected ten times or more. The V and J genes are TRBV5-1 and TRBJ2-3, with 7 bases identical to TRBD2. CDR3 length: 15 amino acids. Germline V CDR1 and CDR2: SGHRS, YFSETQ. Losses at the gene ends were 4 bases for V and 7 bases for J; bases not matched to a gene: 12. CDR3 protein: CASSIGRDYHHTQYF. In nucleotides, the CDR3 is TGCGCCAGCAGCATCGGCCGGGACTACCATCATACGCAGTATTTT.

The V and J genes are TRBV4-1 and TRBJ1-2; the D gene is possibly TRBD1 (5 bases). Per germline, CDR1 MGHRA and CDR2 YSYEKL. The CDR3 is 17 amino acids. The V end was cut by 0 bases, the J end by 6 bases, with 20 bases between. Here the CDR3 reads CASSQDGRAGLRNGYTF. The CDR3 DNA is TGCGCCAGCAGCCAAGATGGCAGGGCCGGTTTAAGGAATGGCTACACCTTC.

This clonotype was detected a few times. J is TRBJ1-1 and V is TRBV4-2; D is perhaps TRBD1 (5 bases). This CDR3 spans 15 amino acids. Germline V gene sequence: CDR1 LGHNA, CDR2 YNFKEQ. With 3 bases removed from V and 0 bases from J, the gap between germline ends came to 11 bases. DNA of the CDR3: TGTGCCAGCAGCCAGGTGGAGGGGATGAACACTGAAGCTTTCTTT. As protein: CASSQVEGMNTEAFF.

The V gene is TRBV6-2 or TRBV6-3, the J gene TRBJ2-1; 13 nucleotides align to TRBD2. Germline V gene lookup returns CDR1 MNHEY and CDR2 SVGEGT. Trimming cost V 5 bases and J 0 bases; bases outside gene matches: 19. This CDR3 has 22 amino acids. The CDR3 region is CASSPLVSGTSGKMSSYNEQFF. CDR3 in DNA: TGTGCCAGCAGTCCCTTAGTGTCCGGGACTAGCGGGAAGATGAGCTCCTACAATGAGCAGTTCTTC.

This clonotype has a handful of counts. The rearrangement links TRBV9 to TRBJ2-3; the D gene is possibly TRBD1 (6 bases). Per the germline V gene, CDR1 is SGDLS and CDR2 is YYNGEE. The CDR3 is 14 amino acids. With 2 bases removed from V and 2 bases from J, the gap between germline ends came to 9 bases. The CDR3 DNA reads TGTGCCAGCAGCGTGCAGGGGTACACAGATACGCAGTATTTT. It is translated as CASSVQGYTDTQYF.

Only a few counts were recorded for this clonotype. This rearrangement joins TRBV29-1 to TRBJ2-5, with D possibly TRBD1 on 6 matching bases. This CDR3 comprises 13 residues. V lost 4 bases and J lost 1, with 10 bases in between. The V gene's germline CDR1 is SQVTM and CDR2 ANQGSEA. The CDR3 here is CSVARDTQETQYF. CDR3 in DNA: TGCAGCGTTGCCCGGGACACCCAAGAGACCCAGTACTTC. Filled out from reference TRBV29-1 and TRBJ2-5, the complete variable domain reads SAVISQKPSRDICQRGTSLTIQCQVDSQVTMMFWYRQQPGQSLTLIATANQGSEATYESGFVIDKFPISRPNLTFSTLTVSNMSPEDSSIYLCSVARDTQETQYFGPGTRLLVL.

Many counts were recorded for this clonotype. The CDR3 is CASSSRLPGRWDEQFF. CDR3 nucleotides: TGTGCCAGCAGCTCAAGGCTCCCAGGGCGGTGGGATGAGCAGTTCTTC. The chain carries TRBV7-9 and TRBJ2-1, with D possibly being TRBD1 (5 bases). V was pared by 4 bases and J by 8 bases, with 21 bases between. CDR1 and CDR2 (germline): SEHNR, FQNEAQ (reference sequence). This CDR3 comprises 16 residues.

This clonotype has only a few counts. The rearrangement links TRBV29-1 to TRBJ1-2; D remains unclear. V was trimmed by 7 bases and J by 4 bases, leaving 10 bases between them. The CDR3 spans 11 residues. Germline V gene sequence: CDR1 SQVTM, CDR2 ANQGSEA. The CDR3 reads CSAMDLYGYTF. CDR3 nucleotide sequence: TGCAGCGCCATGGACCTCTATGGCTACACCTTC.

This clonotype was seen at least ten times. The CDR3 DNA reads as TGTGCCACCAGCGAATTCCGGTGGGACACTGAAGCTTTCTTT. The encoded protein is CATSEFRWDTEAFF. The chain recombines TRBV15 with TRBJ1-1; D uncertain. Germline V lookup: CDR1 LNHNV, CDR2 YYDKDF (reference sequence). There are 14 residues in the CDR3. V dropped 5 bases and J dropped 3 bases, with 13 bases sitting between them. The full variable domain, rest sourced from reference TRBV15 and TRBJ1-1, is DAMVIQNPRYQVTQFGKPVTLSCSQTLNHNVMYWYQQKSSQAPKLLFHYYDKDFNNEADTPDNFQSRRPNTSFCFLDIRSPGLGDTAMYLCATSEFRWDTEAFFGQGTRLTVV.

The gene calls are TRBV7-2 and TRBJ2-7; 9 bases fit TRBD2. CDR1 is SGHTA and CDR2 is FQGNSA in the germline V gene. The CDR3 is made up of 14 amino acids. V shed 5 bases and J 3 bases; nucleotides not matched to a gene: 5. DNA for the CDR3: TGTGCCAGCAGCAAAGCGGGAGGACTCTACGAGCAGTACTTC. This translates into CASSKAGGLYEQYF.

The J gene is TRBJ2-7, the V gene TRBV27, with TRBD1 matching over 8 bases. Per germline, CDR1 MNHEY and CDR2 SMNVEV (reference sequence). This CDR3 region has 16 residues. The ends lost 0 bases at V and 0 bases at J; junction bases unmatched: 4. This CDR3 reads CASSLSEGQVSYEQYF. Here the CDR3 DNA reads TGTGCCAGCAGTTTATCGGAGGGACAGGTCTCCTACGAGCAGTACTTC.

Note on this clonotype: A much more abundant neighbour one base away suggests this may be a read error. The chain recombines TRBV10-3 with TRBJ2-1; 10 bases agree with TRBD2. CDR1 and CDR2 (germline): ENHRY, SYGVKD. This CDR3 is 14 amino acids long. The CDR3 loop is CVISLAGENNEQFF. In DNA, the CDR3 is TGTGTCATCAGCCTAGCGGGAGAGAACAATGAGCAGTTCTTC.

The sample holds many counts of this clonotype. V usage is TRBV24-1 and J usage is TRBJ2-1; D call uncertain. Germline V gives CDR1 KGHDR, CDR2 SFDVKD. V was trimmed by 5 bases and J by 0 bases, leaving 16 bases between them. This CDR3 is built from 17 residues. The DNA of the CDR3 is TGTGCCACCAGTGCCACGGAGAAGGGTTTCTCCTACAATGAGCAGTTCTTC. As protein: CATSATEKGFSYNEQFF.